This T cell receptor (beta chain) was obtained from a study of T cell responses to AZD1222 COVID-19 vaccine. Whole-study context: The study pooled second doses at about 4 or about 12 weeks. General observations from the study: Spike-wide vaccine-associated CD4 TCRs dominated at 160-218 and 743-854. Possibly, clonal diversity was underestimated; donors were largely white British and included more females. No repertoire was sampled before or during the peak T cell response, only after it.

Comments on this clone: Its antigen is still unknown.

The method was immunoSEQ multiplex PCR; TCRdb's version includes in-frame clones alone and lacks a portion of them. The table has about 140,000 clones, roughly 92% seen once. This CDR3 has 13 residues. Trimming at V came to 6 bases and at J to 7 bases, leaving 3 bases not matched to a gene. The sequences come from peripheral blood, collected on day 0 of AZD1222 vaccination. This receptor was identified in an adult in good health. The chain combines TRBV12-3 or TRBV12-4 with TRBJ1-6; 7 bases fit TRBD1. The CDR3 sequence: CASSQQGNSPLHF. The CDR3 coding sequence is TGTGCCAGCAGCCAACAGGGGAATTCACCCCTCCACTTT.